This T cell receptor (beta chain) appears in the sequencing data of a study of Graves' ophthalmopathy and Graves' hyperthyroidism. Study findings and constraints: Most thyroid clonotypes expanded beyond 0.001 frequency were also found in blood.

RNA transcripts were the template, and TCR beta CDR3 regions were amplified from them. HTBI primers were employed in first-round RT-PCR, then a second-round multiplex PCR followed. From the multiplex PCR reads, TCRdb called clonotypes with MiXCR, one entry per CDR3 protein. The table shows around 1.1 million distinct CDR3 sequences, with 35% to 40% occurring only once. The sample holds many counts of this clonotype. Its antigen is unknown. The CDR3 has 13 amino acids. Germline CDR1 and CDR2: DFQATT and SNEGSKA (reference sequence). V shed 2 bases and J shed 4 bases, with 11 bases lying between them. Other autoimmune diseases, uncontrolled infections, pregnancy or lactation led to the exclusion of patients.

The sample taken for sequencing was peripheral blood or thyroid tissue (not recorded which). The receptor was isolated from an adult man with Graves' hyperthyroidism. The chain couples TRBV20-1 to TRBJ1-2, with D unclear. The CDR3 DNA is TGCAGTGCTAGATCCGGTCGGATCTATGGCTACACCTTC. Translated, it gives CSARSGRIYGYTF.